Each of the 30 T cell receptor beta chains below was sequenced from the same sample in a study of lung T cells in sarcoidosis with Löfgren's syndrome. TCRdb passed the reads through MiXCR, listing each CDR3 protein once. The sample includes about 20,000 distinct CDR3 sequences, 20% to 25% seen only once; the top ten take around 4.1%. Sequencing was done on a sample of CD4+ T cells from PBMCs. The receptors stem from a human donor with sarcoidosis (Löfgren's syndrome or another form), or a control subject (not recorded which).

On this clonotype itself: A read error may be the cause here, since a much bigger clone is one base away. The rearrangement uses TRBV28 and TRBJ1-2; D gene ambiguous. Per the germline V gene, CDR1 is MDHEN and CDR2 is SYDVKM. The CDR3 contains 15 residues. CDR3 residues: CASSPPPGRSHGCTF. CDR3 sequence (DNA): TGTGCCAGCAGTCCCCCCCCCGGACGGTCCCATGGCTGCACCTTC.

Sample share makes this clonotype medium-sized. The chain recombines TRBV6-1 with TRBJ2-1, with 10 bases aligning to TRBD2. Losses at the gene ends were 10 bases for V and 6 bases for J; bases not matched to a gene: 9. The CDR3 is 14 residues long. Per the germline V gene, CDR1 is MNHNS and CDR2 is SASEGT. This CDR3 is CATTGASGSNEQFF. Written as DNA, the CDR3 is TGTGCCACCACGGGGGCTAGCGGGAGCAATGAGCAGTTCTTC.

This clonotype was detected ten times or more. The V gene is TRBV24-1, the J gene TRBJ2-7; TRBD2 matches 13 bases. The V gene's germline CDR1 is KGHDR and CDR2 SFDVKD. Trimming took 1 base from V and 6 from J; bases not matched to a gene: 8. The CDR3 has 17 amino acids. The DNA of the CDR3 is TGTGCCACCAGTGATTTCGGACTAGCGGGGGCCCTACGCGAGCAGTACTTC. Its protein product is CATSDFGLAGALREQYF.

This clonotype counts as medium-sized. The chain is built from TRBV20-1 and TRBJ1-1, with D unclear. With 0 bases removed from V and 1 base from J, the gap between germline ends came to 3 bases. CDR1 DFQATT and CDR2 SNEGSKA come from the germline V gene (reference sequence). This CDR3 comprises 12 residues. DNA of the CDR3: TGCAGTGCTAGAGATGGGAACACTGAAGCTTTCTTT. This encodes CSARDGNTEAFF.

A remark on this clonotype: Mismatch with germline at one junction end may stem from a read error. This sequence joins TRBV24-1 and TRBJ2-1; D is undetermined. The CDR3 is made up of 16 amino acids. Germline V gene data show CDR1 as KGHDR and CDR2 as SFDVKD. The CDR3 loop is CATSATAPQNYNERFF. CDR3 in DNA: TGTGCCACCAGCGCAACGGCTCCCCAAAATTACAATGAGCGGTTCTTC.

The genes are TRBV25-1 and TRBJ2-1, with 9 positions matching TRBD2. Unmatched junction bases numbered 12, after V lost 8 bases and J lost 7 bases. The length of the CDR3 is 15 residues. Looked up from germline, CDR1 is MGHDK and CDR2 is SYGVNS. The CDR3 nucleotides are TGTGCCAGCGGCAAATTAGCGGGAGTAAATAATGAGCAGTTCTTC. Translating gives CASGKLAGVNNEQFF.

In this sample, this clonotype turned up many times. The chain carries TRBV20-1 and TRBJ1-6; 8 nucleotides line up with TRBD1. J was trimmed by 7 bases and V by 5 bases; bases with no gene match: 7. Germline CDR1 is DFQATT and CDR2 is SNEGSKA (reference sequence). CDR3 length equals 14 residues. As DNA, the CDR3 is TGCAGTGCTTACCGCCGGGACAGGAATTCACCCCTCCACTTT. Its translation is CSAYRRDRNSPLHF.

This clonotype has a count of ten or more. The gene calls are TRBV28 and TRBJ1-5; 7 nucleotides line up with TRBD1. This CDR3 is 15 amino acids long. CDR1 and CDR2 from the germline V gene are MDHEN and SYDVKM. After removal of 5 bases from V and 6 bases from J, the junction contained 10 bases not matched to a gene. The CDR3 reads CASSPSEQGTQPQHF. In DNA form, the CDR3 reads TGTGCCAGCAGTCCATCGGAACAGGGGACTCAGCCCCAGCATTTT.

This clonotype was recorded many times. The rearrangement joins TRBV28 to TRBJ2-3; 12 positions agree with TRBD2. The CDR3 extends over 15 amino acids. Germline trimming cut 4 bases from V and 8 bases from J; bases unmatched to any gene: 7. CDR1 is MDHEN and CDR2 is SYDVKM in the germline V gene. The CDR3 spells CASSSSGRATGTQYF. CDR3 in DNA: TGTGCCAGCAGTTCTAGCGGGAGGGCCACGGGTACGCAGTATTTT.

On this clonotype: A read error may explain this, as a much larger clone is one base away. This chain connects TRBV19 to TRBJ1-1, with D unclear. The CDR3 spans 14 residues. In germline, CDR1 is LNHDA, CDR2 SQIVND (reference sequence). In nucleotides, the CDR3 is TGTGTCAGTTACCAGGCCAATGGGGACACTGAAGCTTTCTTT. Protein: CVSYQANGDTEAFF.

The chain is built from TRBV2 and TRBJ2-3; D not certain. V lost 1 base and J lost 0, with 11 bases in between. This CDR3 has 16 amino acids. Germline-derived CDR1 and CDR2 are SNHLY and FYNNEI. The CDR3 sequence: CASSEELLGSTDTQYF. As DNA, the CDR3 is TGTGCCAGCAGTGAAGAGCTATTGGGAAGCACAGATACGCAGTATTTT. Looking up the rest from reference TRBV2 and TRBJ2-3 gives the full variable domain: EPEVTQTPSHQVTQMGQEVILRCVPISNHLYFYWYRQILGQKVEFLVSFYNNEISEKSEIFDDQFSVERPDGSNFTLKIRSTKLEDSAMYFCASSEELLGSTDTQYFGPGTRLTVL.

This clonotype was found a few times. A much larger clone differs from this one at a single base, so this may be a read error. The chain combines TRBV15 with TRBJ2-2; TRBD2 is a possible D gene (6 bases). The germline V gene encodes CDR1 LNHNV and CDR2 YYDKDF (reference sequence). The CDR3 is made up of 15 amino acids. CDR3 residues: CATSRAGTRAGELSF. Here the CDR3 DNA reads TGTGCCACCAGCAGAGCCGGGACTCGGGCCGGGGAGCTGTCTTTT.

A single count supports this clonotype. The gene calls are TRBV5-1 and TRBJ2-1; 10 nucleotides line up with TRBD1. Trimming took 2 bases from V and 4 from J; bases not matched to a gene: 12. The CDR3 runs 18 residues. Per the germline V gene, CDR1 is SGHRS and CDR2 is YFSETQ. CDR3 sequence reads: CASSFDSSTGGAYNEQFF. The CDR3 nucleotides read TGCGCCAGCAGCTTTGACTCCTCGACAGGGGGCGCATACAATGAGCAGTTCTTC.

Ten or more counts support this clonotype. The chain employs TRBV24-1 and TRBJ1-5; TRBD1 agrees at 8 bases. The CDR3 sequence is 16 residues long. Germline CDR1 is KGHDR and CDR2 is SFDVKD. Unmatched junction bases numbered 3, after V lost 3 bases and J lost 0 bases. CDR3 coding DNA: TGTGCCACCAGTGATCCCGGGACAGGTAGCAATCAGCCCCAGCATTTT. It specifies CATSDPGTGSNQPQHF.

This clonotype is medium-sized within its sample. This chain uses TRBV27 with TRBJ2-7; D not certain. There are 16 residues in the CDR3. Germline V gene sequence: CDR1 MNHEY, CDR2 SMNVEV (reference sequence). The germline V and J ends were trimmed by 7 bases and 0 bases, with 19 bases remaining between them. This chain's CDR3 is CASTSLAGSNSYEQYF. For the CDR3, the DNA is TGTGCCAGCACCAGCCTCGCCGGGTCCAACTCCTACGAGCAGTACTTC.

By share, this clonotype ranks as medium-sized. This chain connects TRBV2 to TRBJ2-7; D is unresolved. This CDR3 is 14 amino acids long. V lost 3 bases and J lost 2, with 11 bases in between. CDR1 and CDR2 from the germline V gene are SNHLY and FYNNEI. The CDR3 here is CASSDGQPPYEQYF. The CDR3 DNA is TGTGCCAGCAGTGACGGCCAGCCTCCCTACGAGCAGTACTTC.

There are many counts of this clonotype. The rearrangement joins TRBV28 to TRBJ2-2; 11 bases align to TRBD2. Germline V gene sequence: CDR1 MDHEN, CDR2 SYDVKM. The CDR3 extends over 17 amino acids. Germline trimming cut 7 bases from V and 0 bases from J; bases unmatched to any gene: 7. In DNA, the CDR3 is TGTGCCAGCATCTTAACGGGACTAGCGGCGAACACCGGGGAGCTGTTTTTT. It specifies CASILTGLAANTGELFF. The full variable domain, with the rest looked up from reference TRBV28 and TRBJ2-2, is DVKVTQSSRYLVKRTGEKVFLECVQDMDHENMFWYRQDPGLGLRLIYFSYDVKMKEKGDIPEGYSVSREKKERFSLILESASTNQTSMYLCASILTGLAANTGELFFGEGSRLTVL.

This clonotype appeared many times. CDR3 sequence reads: CASREYRGGQETQYF. The DNA for the CDR3 is TGTGCCAGCAGAGAGTACAGGGGTGGCCAAGAGACCCAGTACTTC. The chain has TRBV12-3 or TRBV12-4 and TRBJ2-5, with TRBD1 identical over 7 bases. The CDR3 is 15 amino acids. Trimming took 6 bases from V and 1 from J; bases not matched to a gene: 8.

This clonotype is labeled medium-sized. The rearrangement joins TRBV28 to TRBJ1-6; possible D gene TRBD1, 6 bases. Trimming cost V 10 bases and J 10 bases, with 23 bases left between them. The CDR3 length is 15 residues. Germline V gene lookup returns CDR1 MDHEN and CDR2 SYDVKM. The CDR3 region is CATKTPTGTGSPLHF. CDR3 nucleotide sequence: TGTGCCACCAAGACCCCAACAGGGACGGGGTCACCCCTCCACTTT. The entire variable domain, with the rest obtained from reference TRBV28 and TRBJ1-6, is as follows: DVKVTQSSRYLVKRTGEKVFLECVQDMDHENMFWYRQDPGLGLRLIYFSYDVKMKEKGDIPEGYSVSREKKERFSLILESASTNQTSMYLCATKTPTGTGSPLHFGNGTRLTVT.

This chain uses TRBV11-2 with TRBJ2-5, with TRBD2 identical over 10 bases. Germline lookup yields CDR1 SGHAT and CDR2 FQNNGV. Germline trimming cut 5 bases from V and 4 bases from J; bases unmatched to any gene: 13. The CDR3 extends over 17 amino acids. The CDR3 sequence is CASSLSSGRGIGETQYF. CDR3 sequence (DNA): TGTGCCAGCAGCCTCTCTAGCGGGAGAGGCATAGGAGAGACCCAGTACTTC. The variable domain in full, with the rest retrieved from reference TRBV11-2 and TRBJ2-5, is EAGVAQSPRYKIIEKRQSVAFWCNPISGHATLYWYQQILGQGPKLLIQFQNNGVVDDSQLPKDRFSAERLKGVDSTLKIQPAKLEDSAVYLCASSLSSGRGIGETQYFGPGTRLLVL.

At least ten counts were recorded for this clonotype. The chain has TRBV29-1 and TRBJ2-5; D is undetermined. V lost 2 bases and J lost 4, with 5 bases in between. Germline V CDR1 and CDR2: SQVTM, ANQGSEA. The CDR3 sequence is 11 residues long. In DNA, the CDR3 is TGCAGCGTTGAAAACGGAGAGACCCAGTACTTC. It yields the protein CSVENGETQYF.

Remarks on this clonotype: This is likely a read error, given that the CDR3 carries no conserved phenylalanine or tryptophan at its end. The chain is built from TRBV2 and TRBJ2-7; 7 nucleotides agree with TRBD1. CDR3 length: 15 residues. Germline V CDR1 and CDR2: SNHLY, FYNNEI. After removal of 2 bases from V and 0 bases from J, the junction contained 4 bases not matched to a gene. In DNA, the CDR3 is TGTGCCAGCAGTGAAAGACAGGGTAGCTCCTACGAGCAGTACTCC. This encodes CASSERQGSSYEQYS.

Ten or more counts support this clonotype. This chain connects TRBV7-6 to TRBJ1-6; D is possibly TRBD1 (5 bases). Germline values: CDR1 SGHVS, CDR2 FNYEAQ. CDR3 length: 14 amino acids. Trimming cost V 5 bases and J 6 bases, with 11 bases left between them. CDR3 nucleotide sequence: TGTGCCAGCAGCGAGGGACTGGGTAATTCACCCCTCCACTTT. It translates to CASSEGLGNSPLHF.

This clonotype was detected ten times or more. This chain uses TRBV7-3 with TRBJ2-1; tentatively, D is TRBD2 (5 bases). Germline V gene sequence: CDR1 SGHTA, CDR2 FQGTGA. V shed 5 bases and J shed 10 bases, with 18 bases lying between them. CDR3 length: 14 amino acids. CDR3 in DNA: TGTGCCAGCAGCCCGGGTCGCTTACGGGAAGAGCAGTTCTTC. Its translation is CASSPGRLREEQFF.

The J gene is TRBJ1-4, the V gene TRBV3-1; D gene uncertain. Looked up from germline, CDR1 is LGHDT and CDR2 is YNNKEL (reference sequence). V gave up 3 bases and J gave up 2 bases, with 7 bases separating them. The CDR3 is made up of 14 amino acids. CDR3 in DNA: TGTGCCAGCAGCCAGGGAGCTACTAATGAAAAACTGTTTTTT. Its protein is CASSQGATNEKLFF.

In its sample, this clonotype was seen many times. V usage is TRBV6-6 and J usage is TRBJ2-7; D ambiguous. Between the trimmed V and J ends, which lost 0 bases and 5 bases, there was a span of 8 bases. The V gene's germline CDR1 is MNHNY and CDR2 SVGAGI (reference sequence). This CDR3 has 13 residues. CDR3 residues: CASSYSARDEQYF. The CDR3 DNA is TGTGCCAGCAGTTACTCCGCCCGGGACGAGCAGTACTTC.

Concerning this clonotype itself: A much larger clone differs from this one at a single base, so this may be a read error. The chain recombines TRBV10-3 with TRBJ2-3, with D tentatively TRBD1 or TRBD2 (5 bases each). The germline gives CDR1 ENHRY, CDR2 SYGVKD. This CDR3 spans 15 amino acids. Trimming stripped 10 bases from V and 6 bases from J, with 23 bases between. CDR3: CATTSEGSSGDTQYF. The CDR3 DNA follows: TGTGCCACCACCTCTGAGGGGTCCTCCGGGGATACGCAGTATTTT.

The chain combines TRBV19 with TRBJ2-3, with D tentatively TRBD2 (5 bases). The CDR3 is made up of 17 amino acids. Trimming left V 5 bases short and J 2 bases short, with 20 bases between. Per the germline V gene, CDR1 is LNHDA and CDR2 is SQIVND (reference sequence). DNA for the CDR3: TGTGCCAGTAGTGCCCTGGCCGGGATGGGGTACACAGATACGCAGTATTTT. Residues: CASSALAGMGYTDTQYF.

This clonotype was seen ten or more times. The chain combines TRBV7-2 with TRBJ1-1, with a tentative D call TRBD1 (6 bases). Germline CDR1 is SGHTA and CDR2 is FQGNSA. V lost 5 bases and J 1 base, leaving 14 bases between the germline ends. This CDR3 comprises 15 residues. The CDR3 region is CASSASGTQNTEAFF. CDR3 DNA: TGTGCCAGCAGCGCTTCCGGGACACAGAACACTGAAGCTTTCTTT.

This clonotype appeared many times. The chain combines TRBV12-3 or TRBV12-4 with TRBJ1-1; 7 nucleotides line up with TRBD1. CDR3 length: 13 residues. J gave up 5 bases and V 6 bases, and 6 bases lay outside the gene matches. CDR3 sequence (DNA): TGTGCCAGCAGGCGAACAGGGGCGACTGAAGCTTTCTTT. It is translated as CASRRTGATEAFF.